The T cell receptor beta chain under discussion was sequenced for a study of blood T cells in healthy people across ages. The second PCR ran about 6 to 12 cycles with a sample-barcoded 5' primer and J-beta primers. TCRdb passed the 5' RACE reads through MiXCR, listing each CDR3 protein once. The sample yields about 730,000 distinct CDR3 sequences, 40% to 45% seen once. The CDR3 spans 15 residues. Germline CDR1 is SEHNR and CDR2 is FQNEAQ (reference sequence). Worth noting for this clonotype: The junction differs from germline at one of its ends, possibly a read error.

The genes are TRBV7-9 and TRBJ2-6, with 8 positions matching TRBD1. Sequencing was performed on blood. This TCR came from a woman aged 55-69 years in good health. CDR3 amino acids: CARSPDRAGANVLTF. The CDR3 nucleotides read TGTGCCCGCAGTCCGGACAGGGCTGGGGCCAACGTCCTGACTTTC.